This T cell receptor beta chain was recovered during a study of shared clonotypes between healthy human individuals. Study overall: Participating donors consisted of two women and a few men aged 18 to 49. Per-donor plates numbered three CD4 naive, three CD4 memory, two CD8 naive and one CD8 memory. Whole-study results and caveats: Relative to their counterparts shared across all four donors, non-shared clonotypes exhibited diminished generation probabilities. When naive CD4 clonotypes were compared across a few donors, about 5% were shared.

The CDR3 length is 14 residues. V lost 1 base, J lost 3 bases, and 2 bases stayed unmatched. Germline lookup yields CDR1 SGHTA and CDR2 FQGNSA. In its sample, this clone was seen once. Its antigen is unknown. TCRdb's table, derived via immunoSEQ multiplex PCR, lists solely in-frame clones and lacks some. The sample holds about a million clones, around 76% seen once. Sequences were obtained from memory CD4+ T cells sorted from blood. Subset noted: CD45RA-negative fraction. This sequence joins TRBV7-2 and TRBJ2-7; 8 nucleotides match TRBD2. The clonotype originates from a man aged 18 to 30 in good health. Here the CDR3 DNA reads TGTGCCAGCAGCTTAGGGCGGGGGGACTACGAGCAGTACTTC. This sequence encodes CASSLGRGDYEQYF.